A single sample is the source of the 14 T cell receptor beta chains below, sequenced in a study of blood T cell repertoires in COVID-19. Only in-frame clones appear in the TCRdb table, and some are missing; sequencing was by immunoSEQ multiplex PCR. The sample has about 280,000 clones; roughly 80% are singletons. The sequencing input was PBMCs or T cells enriched from blood (not recorded which). All receptors derive from a man in his forties who had been exposed to COVID-19.

V usage is TRBV6-5 and J usage is TRBJ2-5; TRBD1 might be the D (5 bases). Trimming took 2 bases from V and 3 from J, leaving 13 bases between them. Germline assignment: CDR1 MNHEY and CDR2 SVGAGI. The CDR3 loop spans 15 amino acids. The CDR3 DNA is TGTGCCAGCAGTTACAGCTGGGCAGGGAAAGAGACCCAGTACTTC. Protein: CASSYSWAGKETQYF.

The V call is TRBV5-1, the J call TRBJ2-5, with 12 positions matching TRBD2. After removal of 0 bases from V and 5 bases from J, the junction contained 2 bases not matched to a gene. There are 15 residues in the CDR3. Germline CDR1 and CDR2: SGHRS and YFSETQ. DNA of the CDR3: TGCGCCAGCAGCTTGGGACTAGCGGGAGTTGAGACCCAGTACTTC. This gives the protein CASSLGLAGVETQYF.

This chain links TRBV28 with TRBJ2-7; D is ambiguous. Germline assignment: CDR1 MDHEN and CDR2 SYDVKM. V lost 5 bases and J 2 bases, leaving 7 bases between the germline ends. The CDR3 covers 12 residues. CDR3 nucleotides: TGTGCCAGCAGTACTTATACCTACGAGCAGTACTTC. Residues: CASSTYTYEQYF.

In its sample, this clone was seen once. V usage is TRBV29-1 and J usage is TRBJ1-5; D is unclear. CDR1 SQVTM and CDR2 ANQGSEA come from the germline V gene. CDR3 size: 12 residues. Trimming took 6 bases from V and 2 from J, leaving 8 bases between them. DNA of the CDR3: TGCAGCGTAGAGTACGGCAATCAGCCCCAGCATTTT. It encodes CSVEYGNQPQHF. The variable domain in full, completed from reference TRBV29-1 and TRBJ1-5, reads SAVISQKPSRDICQRGTSLTIQCQVDSQVTMMFWYRQQPGQSLTLIATANQGSEATYESGFVIDKFPISRPNLTFSTLTVSNMSPEDSSIYLCSVEYGNQPQHFGDGTRLSIL.

The chain combines TRBV11-1 with TRBJ1-1, with D tentatively TRBD1 (6 bases). V gave up 5 bases and J gave up 2 bases, with 12 bases separating them. Germline loops: CDR1 SGHAT, CDR2 FQDESV (reference sequence). This CDR3 is 14 amino acids long. CDR3 DNA sequence: TGTGCCAGCAGCCTGTGGGGGCCCAACACTGAAGCTTTCTTT. Its protein product is CASSLWGPNTEAFF.

This clone showed up just a few times. This chain links TRBV6-1 with TRBJ1-4; D unresolved. Trimming shortened V by 2 bases and J by 7 bases, and 14 bases separated the two germline ends. CDR1 and CDR2 from the germline V gene are MNHNS and SASEGT. This CDR3 is built from 15 residues. In DNA, the CDR3 is TGTGCCAGCAGTGAATCCTACAACCCGGGTGAAAAACTGTTTTTT. Amino acid sequence: CASSESYNPGEKLFF.

The rearrangement links TRBV27 to TRBJ2-5; 9 positions agree with TRBD2. CDR1 and CDR2 (germline): MNHEY, SMNVEV (reference sequence). This CDR3 is 14 amino acids long. J gave up 2 bases and V 8 bases, and 6 bases lay outside the gene matches. This CDR3 reads CASGLAGRQETQYF. The CDR3 region has the DNA TGTGCCAGCGGGCTAGCGGGGAGGCAAGAGACCCAGTACTTC.

The chain combines TRBV30 with TRBJ1-4; D uncertain. The germline gives CDR1 GTSNPN, CDR2 SVGIG (reference sequence). The germline V and J ends were trimmed by 1 base and 2 bases, with 8 bases remaining between them. The CDR3 runs 14 residues. The CDR3 region is CAWSEGGTNEKLFF. The CDR3 DNA reads as TGTGCCTGGAGTGAAGGAGGTACTAATGAAAAACTGTTTTTT.

V usage is TRBV6-5 and J usage is TRBJ2-7; maybe TRBD2 (6 bases). Trimming stripped 6 bases from V and 0 bases from J, with 12 bases between. The CDR3 covers 14 residues. CDR1 is MNHEY, CDR2 SVGAGI, per germline. Written as DNA, the CDR3 is TGTGCCAGCAGGTCCCCCGGGAGCTCCTACGAGCAGTACTTC. Protein product: CASRSPGSSYEQYF.

DNA of the CDR3: TGCGCCAGCAGCTTGGCTCAGGGGCGATACGAGCAGTACTTC. Protein product: CASSLAQGRYEQYF. The chain recombines TRBV5-1 with TRBJ2-7; D is perhaps TRBD1 (6 bases). This CDR3 is 14 amino acids long. Trimming took 0 bases from V and 4 from J, leaving 11 bases between them. CDR1 SGHRS and CDR2 YFSETQ come from the germline V gene. The whole variable domain, remainder taken from reference TRBV5-1 and TRBJ2-7, is KAGVTQTPRYLIKTRGQQVTLSCSPISGHRSVSWYQQTPGQGLQFLFEYFSETQRNKGNFPGRFSGRQFSNSRSEMNVSTLELGDSALYLCASSLAQGRYEQYFGPGTRLTVT.

The chain is built from TRBV7-9 and TRBJ2-1; D gene uncertain. The germline V gene has CDR1 SEHNR and CDR2 FQNEAQ (reference sequence). Between the trimmed V and J ends, which lost 3 bases and 9 bases, there was a span of 6 bases. The CDR3 loop spans 11 amino acids. CDR3: CASSFSAEQFF. CDR3 in DNA: TGTGCCAGCAGCTTCAGCGCTGAGCAGTTCTTC.

The gene calls are TRBV1 and TRBJ2-7; the D call in the table, TRBD2, was not verified against the DNA. TRBV1 is tagged as a pseudogene. This CDR3 is 12 amino acids long. The CDR3 region is CTSSQPEWEQYF. In DNA, the CDR3 is TGCACCAGCAGCCAACCTGAGTGGGAGCAGTACTTC.

The V call is TRBV24-1, the J call TRBJ1-2; TRBD1 is a possible D gene (5 bases). There are 13 residues in the CDR3. V lost 6 bases and J 4 bases, leaving 11 bases between the germline ends. The germline CDR1 and CDR2 sequences are KGHDR and SFDVKD. For the CDR3, the DNA is TGTGCCACCAGTCTCTCCGGGGGCTATGGCTACACCTTC. Translated: CATSLSGGYGYTF.

This clone was observed a handful of times. This sequence joins TRBV27 and TRBJ2-1; D perhaps matches TRBD1 (5 bases). Germline loops: CDR1 MNHEY, CDR2 SMNVEV (reference sequence). V was shortened by 5 bases and J by 7 bases, with 18 bases between the two germline ends. The CDR3 runs to 15 residues. The CDR3 here is CASSLGVVGRNEQFF. In nucleotides, the CDR3 is TGTGCCAGCAGTCTTGGGGTAGTGGGGCGGAATGAGCAGTTCTTC.